This T cell receptor beta chain was sequenced for a study of T cells after yellow fever vaccination. Study in general: Researchers used SMART-Seq v4 Ultra Low Input to prepare fractions that had low cell numbers.

Trimming removed 2 bases from V and 6 bases from J; junction bases left unmatched: 6. CDR3 length: 13 residues. Germline CDR1 SQVTM, CDR2 ANQGSEA. TCRdb re-analysed the 5' RACE reads in MiXCR, keeping a single row per CDR3 protein. This sample has 400,000 or so distinct CDR3 sequences, with around a tenth found just once. Only a few counts were recorded for this clonotype. Its matching antigen is unknown. Study-level results: Secondary responses were weaker yet peaked faster, day 5 versus 15.

The clonotype was recovered from a man aged 18 to 30 who received the YFV17D yellow fever vaccine. The J gene is TRBJ1-1, the V gene TRBV29-1; 7 bases map to TRBD1. Sequences were derived from PBMCs, sampled on the day of the first yellow fever vaccination. CDR3 coding DNA: TGCAGCGTTGAATTCTCTCAGGGGGCTGAAGCTTTCTTT. Protein sequence: CSVEFSQGAEAFF.